Listed below are T cell receptor beta chains from one sample, sequenced in a study of CD8+CD57+ T cells in acquired aplastic anemia. From the reads, TCRdb called clonotypes with MiXCR, one entry per CDR3 protein. Of 200,000 or so distinct CDR3 sequences in the sample, 60% to 80% were seen once. Sequenced input: sorted CD4+, CD8+, or CD8+CD57+ T cells (not recorded which) from PBMCs. The receptor set was obtained from a human donor with aplastic anemia. Both conserved end residues are part of each CDR3. Fields, in order: V gene, CDR3 protein.

TRBV25-1 | CASGRTGGPYEQYF
TRBV7-8 | CASSVTGTYEQYF
TRBV12-3/TRBV12-4 | CASSLRQEAYEQYF
TRBV5-1 | CASSYGVGLAYEQYF
TRBV12-3/TRBV12-4 | CASSSLLGQGDTYGYTF
TRBV19 | CASSIALAGDTDTQYF
TRBV12-3/TRBV12-4 | CASSRDSANTGELFF
TRBV24-1 | CATSDLQWTGSSTDTQYF
TRBV9 | CASTRGGPGELFF
TRBV28 | CASSFWTPTVIGGEQYF
TRBV10-3 | CAGGAGRAHGELFF
TRBV9 | CASSVGAGARTGELFF
TRBV5-8 | CASRDGAREQFF
TRBV15 | CATSRGASVDTQYF
TRBV12-3/TRBV12-4 | CASSSGKTQYF
TRBV14 | CASRIERGESYEQYF
TRBV7-2 | CASSFHGEQYF
TRBV20-1 | CSARRPDMNTEAFF
TRBV19 | CASSIAAQGAAYEQYF
TRBV24-1 | CATQRQYNTEAFF
TRBV7-9 | CASSKSGTTEKLFF
TRBV12-3/TRBV12-4 | CASSFAGGEYNEQFF
TRBV12-3/TRBV12-4 | CASTHSGDTEAFF
TRBV19 | CASSIDGYYGYTF
TRBV10-3 | CASSSLKTVSYEQYF
TRBV9 | CASSVEWTSGGEGTDTQYF